Listed here are 20 T cell receptor beta chains from one sample, sequenced in a study of T cell repertoires in cytomegalovirus infection. MiXCR, applied by TCRdb to the reads, yields one record per CDR3 protein. There are about 320,000 distinct CDR3 sequences in the sample; 9.5% occur only once, and about 4.5% lies in the top ten. Sequencing input: PBMCs. The receptors were gathered from a human donor in good health (CMV status not recorded). Some clones in this sample may be carry-over from other donors' samples.

This clonotype was detected only a few times. V usage is TRBV28 and J usage is TRBJ2-7; either TRBD1 or TRBD2 may fit D (5 bases each). Germline CDR1 and CDR2: MDHEN and SYDVKM. V gave up 6 bases and J gave up 2 bases, with 11 bases separating them. The CDR3 is 13 residues long. CDR3 nucleotides: TGTGCCAGCAGCCAGGGAGTCCCCTACGAGCAGTACTTC. Translated, it gives CASSQGVPYEQYF. Full variable domain (missing parts from reference TRBV28 and TRBJ2-7): DVKVTQSSRYLVKRTGEKVFLECVQDMDHENMFWYRQDPGLGLRLIYFSYDVKMKEKGDIPEGYSVSREKKERFSLILESASTNQTSMYLCASSQGVPYEQYFGPGTRLTVT.

This clonotype was seen more than once but under ten times. The rearrangement joins TRBV5-4 to TRBJ2-1; D is uncertain. The CDR3 runs 13 residues. V was shortened by 0 bases and J by 8 bases, with 9 bases between the two germline ends. CDR1 and CDR2 (germline): SGHNT, YYREEE (reference sequence). The CDR3 reads CASSLAMQYEQFF. CDR3 bases: TGTGCCAGCAGCTTGGCCATGCAATATGAGCAGTTCTTC.

Ten or more counts support this clonotype. V and J are TRBV6-4 and TRBJ2-2, with TRBD1 identical over 7 bases. With 5 bases clipped from V and 5 bases from J, the junction kept 11 bases outside the gene matches. The CDR3 sequence is 16 residues long. The germline gives CDR1 MRHNA, CDR2 SNTAGT. CDR3: CASSPGEGARTGELFF. Here the CDR3 DNA reads TGTGCCAGCAGTCCCGGTGAGGGGGCGCGGACCGGGGAGCTGTTTTTT.

The sample holds many counts of this clonotype. V is TRBV7-2 and J is TRBJ1-3, with D possibly TRBD1 on 5 matching bases. CDR1 SGHTA and CDR2 FQGNSA come from the germline V gene. The CDR3 extends over 21 amino acids. The V end was cut by 8 bases, the J end by 0 bases, with 32 bases between. The CDR3 DNA follows: TGTGCCAGCGGCCCTCACCTGGGGGGAGGCTTGGAAAAAACCTCTGGAAACACCATATATTTT. Its protein product is CASGPHLGGGLEKTSGNTIYF.

This clonotype showed up many times. The gene calls are TRBV7-2 and TRBJ1-6, with TRBD1 matching 7 bases. Germline V gene sequence: CDR1 SGHTA, CDR2 FQGNSA. The V segment lost 1 base and the J segment 6 bases; nucleotides outside the gene matches: 3. This CDR3 comprises 15 residues. CDR3 nucleotide sequence: TGTGCCAGCAGCTTAGGACAGGGAACTAATTCACCCCTCCACTTT. The encoded protein is CASSLGQGTNSPLHF.

This clonotype was counted only a few times. The chain carries TRBV27 and TRBJ2-7; 8 bases match TRBD1. CDR3 size: 14 residues. Trimming removed 3 bases from V and 5 bases from J; junction bases left unmatched: 6. Germline-derived CDR1 and CDR2 are MNHEY and SMNVEV (reference sequence). The CDR3 DNA reads as TGTGCCAGCAGTTTGCGGACAGGGAGCGACGAGCAGTACTTC. Translation gives CASSLRTGSDEQYF.

This clonotype was seen ten or more times. V is TRBV7-2 and J is TRBJ2-3; 8 nucleotides align to TRBD1. V trimming: 7 bases; J trimming: 3 bases; junction bases outside the gene matches: 9. Germline values: CDR1 SGHTA, CDR2 FQGNSA. This CDR3 has 15 residues. CDR3: CASTPDRGRTDTQYF. In DNA form, the CDR3 reads TGTGCCAGCACCCCAGACAGGGGTCGTACAGATACGCAGTATTTT.

J is TRBJ2-1 and V is TRBV7-9; D is unresolved. Germline lookup yields CDR1 SEHNR and CDR2 FQNEAQ (reference sequence). The CDR3 extends over 13 amino acids. Deletions cut 5 bases from V and 9 bases from J, with 14 bases between. For the CDR3, the DNA is TGTGCCAGCAGCCTGAGAACCGACTTTGAGCAGTTCTTC. This translates into CASSLRTDFEQFF.

This clonotype was picked up many times. The CDR3 DNA reads TGTGCCAGCAGCTTAGCCGGGTTCTCCTACAATGAGCAGTTCTTC. Protein sequence: CASSLAGFSYNEQFF. The V and J genes are TRBV7-2 and TRBJ2-1; D is ambiguous. V lost 0 bases and J 0 bases, leaving 6 bases between the germline ends. Germline CDR1 and CDR2: SGHTA and FQGNSA. The CDR3 extends over 15 amino acids.

This clonotype has ten or more counts. This sequence joins TRBV7-9 and TRBJ2-1; 8 bases line up with TRBD2. J gave up 5 bases and V 5 bases, and 8 bases lay outside the gene matches. Germline V gene lookup returns CDR1 SEHNR and CDR2 FQNEAQ (reference sequence). The CDR3 length is 15 residues. CDR3 protein: CASSPIGGGHNEQFF. The CDR3 DNA sequence: TGTGCCAGCAGCCCCATCGGGGGGGGGCACAATGAGCAGTTCTTC. The variable domain in full, completed from reference TRBV7-9 and TRBJ2-1, reads DTGVSQNPRHKITKRGQNVTFRCDPISEHNRLYWYRQTLGQGPEFLTYFQNEAQLEKSRLLSDRFSAERPKGSFSTLEIQRTEQGDSAMYLCASSPIGGGHNEQFFGPGTRLTVL.

This sequence joins TRBV15 and TRBJ2-2; 7 nucleotides agree with TRBD1. Germline loops: CDR1 LNHNV, CDR2 YYDKDF (reference sequence). This CDR3 comprises 18 residues. V shed 1 base and J 6 bases; nucleotides not matched to a gene: 14. As DNA, the CDR3 is TGTGCCACCAGCAGAGCGTCAGGACAGGACATAACCTCCGGGGAGCTGTTTTTT. Residues: CATSRASGQDITSGELFF.

The chain recombines TRBV28 with TRBJ2-1; D may be TRBD1 (6 bases). Germline V gives CDR1 MDHEN, CDR2 SYDVKM. The V gene lost 6 bases and the J gene lost 3 bases, with 15 bases spanning the gap. The CDR3 contains 15 residues. The CDR3 sequence is CASRPLQGIYNEQFF. CDR3 in DNA: TGTGCCAGCAGACCCTTACAGGGCATCTACAATGAGCAGTTCTTC.

This clonotype has a count of ten or more. The V and J genes are TRBV7-2 and TRBJ1-2, with TRBD1 matching over 12 bases. Germline values: CDR1 SGHTA, CDR2 FQGNSA. The V and J ends lost 6 bases and 6 bases, in that order; junction bases with no gene match: 8. The CDR3 is made up of 15 amino acids. The CDR3 DNA follows: TGTGCCAGCAGAGGGGACAGGGGGCGAAGCGATGGCTACACCTTC. Amino acids: CASRGDRGRSDGYTF.

J is TRBJ1-6 and V is TRBV7-9; D unclear. Per the germline V gene, CDR1 is SEHNR and CDR2 is FQNEAQ (reference sequence). Trimming stripped 0 bases from V and 10 bases from J, with 7 bases between. The CDR3 runs 13 residues. Here the CDR3 reads CASSLALGSPLHF. DNA for the CDR3: TGTGCCAGCAGCTTAGCCCTTGGGTCACCCCTCCACTTT. Looking up the rest from reference TRBV7-9 and TRBJ1-6 gives the full variable domain: DTGVSQNPRHKITKRGQNVTFRCDPISEHNRLYWYRQTLGQGPEFLTYFQNEAQLEKSRLLSDRFSAERPKGSFSTLEIQRTEQGDSAMYLCASSLALGSPLHFGNGTRLTVT.

This clonotype was counted many times. The chain has TRBV7-2 and TRBJ1-5; D unresolved. Trimming stripped 3 bases from V and 3 bases from J, with 6 bases between. Germline CDR1 and CDR2: SGHTA and FQGNSA. The CDR3 is 13 amino acids. The CDR3 DNA is TGTGCCAGCAGCTTGATTGACAATCAGCCCCAGCATTTT. Translated, it gives CASSLIDNQPQHF.

This clonotype showed up many times. The rearrangement links TRBV7-2 to TRBJ2-7; 11 bases are shared with TRBD1. Germline V gene sequence: CDR1 SGHTA, CDR2 FQGNSA. This CDR3 has 14 residues. V lost 3 bases and J lost 6; bases outside the gene matches: 4. The CDR3 sequence is CASSFTGQGGEQYF. The DNA for the CDR3 is TGTGCCAGCAGCTTTACGGGACAGGGGGGCGAGCAGTACTTC.

The rearrangement links TRBV4-1 to TRBJ1-2; TRBD1 agrees at 12 bases. V gave up 3 bases and J gave up 4 bases; unmatched junction bases: 15. Germline V gene data show CDR1 as MGHRA and CDR2 as YSYEKL. The CDR3 totals 19 residues. CDR3 region: CASSHLGDRGRTGTYGYTF. CDR3 DNA: TGCGCCAGCAGCCATCTTGGGGACAGGGGGCGTACAGGCACCTATGGCTACACCTTC.

This clonotype was recorded at least ten times. The chain combines TRBV7-8 with TRBJ1-1; possibly TRBD1 for D (5 bases). Trimming left V 5 bases short and J 1 base short, with 11 bases between. Germline values: CDR1 SGHVS, CDR2 FQNEAQ. This CDR3 comprises 14 residues. DNA for the CDR3: TGTGCCAGCAGCCCAGGGTCCTGGAACACTGAAGCTTTCTTT. Residues: CASSPGSWNTEAFF.

This clonotype showed up just a few times. The chain combines TRBV5-1 with TRBJ1-4; 8 nucleotides agree with TRBD1. V was clipped by 4 bases and J by 12 bases; unmatched bases: 5. CDR3 size: 12 residues. Germline values: CDR1 SGHRS, CDR2 YFSETQ. The CDR3 DNA sequence: TGCGCCAGCAGCGTAGGACAGGGAGAACTGTTTTTT. Translating it yields CASSVGQGELFF.

The chain combines TRBV30 with TRBJ1-2, with D perhaps matching TRBD1 (6 bases). The length of the CDR3 is 15 residues. Germline CDR1 reads GTSNPN; CDR2 reads SVGIG (reference sequence). V dropped 0 bases and J dropped 5 bases, with 16 bases sitting between them. The CDR3 region is CAWSVLLRTAYGYTF. The DNA of the CDR3 is TGTGCCTGGAGTGTACTCCTGAGGACAGCGTATGGCTACACCTTC.